These 5 T cell receptor beta chains share one sample of origin, sequenced in a study of cytomegalovirus exposure and HLA in healthy donors. Vbeta (60) and Jbeta (13) primers were used in the PCR. Here immunoSEQ multiplex PCR was the method, and the copy in TCRdb shows in-frame clones only, minus some. The data contain about 150,000 clones, approximately 84% of them singletons. What was sequenced was PBMCs. The receptors here all came from a boy younger than 10 in good health and CMV-seronegative.

This clone has only a few counts. The chain carries TRBV4-1 and TRBJ1-1, with D possibly matching TRBD1 (5 bases). Trimming pared 4 bases from V and 1 base from J, leaving 13 bases between. Germline V CDR1 and CDR2: MGHRA, YSYEKL. The CDR3 is made up of 15 amino acids. The CDR3 nucleotides are TGCGCCAGCAGCCCCCTTGGGAGGGGGAACACTGAAGCTTTCTTT. It codes for CASSPLGRGNTEAFF.

The rearrangement joins TRBV5-4 to TRBJ2-1; D is possibly TRBD2 (6 bases). The CDR3 runs 16 residues. With 4 bases removed from V and 5 bases from J, the gap between germline ends came to 19 bases. Germline V CDR1 and CDR2: SGHNT, YYREEE (reference sequence). This chain's CDR3 is CASSTRGSLGNNEQFF. The CDR3 bases are TGTGCCAGCAGCACACGGGGGAGTCTGGGGAACAATGAGCAGTTCTTC.

The chain employs TRBV10-3 and TRBJ1-1; no firm D call. The V and J ends lost 4 bases and 6 bases respectively, with 6 bases between them. The CDR3 consists of 11 residues. Germline lookup yields CDR1 ENHRY and CDR2 SYGVKD. CDR3 region: CAISAGSEAFF. CDR3 nucleotide sequence: TGTGCCATCAGTGCGGGATCTGAAGCTTTCTTT.

V usage is TRBV19 and J usage is TRBJ1-1; possible D gene TRBD1, 6 bases. This CDR3 has 14 amino acids. CDR1 and CDR2 from the germline V gene are LNHDA and SQIVND (reference sequence). Trimming cost V 4 bases and J 4 bases, with 13 bases left between them. CDR3 nucleotides: TGTGCCAGTAGTACGGGCAGGGGTGTCACTGAAGCTTTCTTT. It yields the protein CASSTGRGVTEAFF. Full variable domain (outside the CDR3, taken from reference TRBV19 and TRBJ1-1): DGGITQSPKYLFRKEGQNVTLSCEQNLNHDAMYWYRQDPGQGLRLIYYSQIVNDFQKGDIAEGYSVSREKKESFPLTVTSAQKNPTAFYLCASSTGRGVTEAFFGQGTRLTVV.

The chain is built from TRBV6-1 and TRBJ2-5, with 14 bases aligning to TRBD2. CDR1 is MNHNS, CDR2 SASEGT, per germline. This CDR3 has 16 amino acids. The ends lost 3 bases at V and 1 base at J; junction bases unmatched: 1. CDR3 protein: CASSDGLAGGQETQYF. The CDR3, as DNA: TGTGCCAGCAGTGACGGACTAGCGGGAGGCCAAGAGACCCAGTACTTC.